Presented here are 13 T cell receptor beta chains from one specimen sequenced in a study of blood T cell repertoires in COVID-19. Sequencing used immunoSEQ multiplex PCR; TCRdb keeps in-frame clones, though not all of them. The data contain about 330,000 clones, 75% to 90% of them singletons. Sequenced material: PBMCs or T cells enriched from blood (not recorded which). These receptor sequences come from a young man who had recovered from COVID-19.

The genes are TRBV2 and TRBJ1-2; TRBD1 aligns across 7 bases. Germline CDR1 reads SNHLY; CDR2 reads FYNNEI. This CDR3 region has 15 residues. The J segment lost 0 bases and the V segment lost 3 bases, leaving 4 bases of the junction unmatched. Here the CDR3 reads CASSESGQTNYGYTF. CDR3 nucleotides: TGTGCCAGCAGTGAGTCGGGACAGACTAACTATGGCTACACCTTC.

This clone came up once. CDR3 bases: TGTGCCAGCAGTTACTCAGACCAGGGTCGAGCCTACGAGCAGTACTTC. Translating it yields CASSYSDQGRAYEQYF. V is TRBV6-7 and J is TRBJ2-7; tentative D call: TRBD1 (5 bases). TRBV6-7 belongs to the ORF category, with a function that is uncertain. Trimming left V 0 bases short and J 2 bases short, with 14 bases between. This CDR3 contains 16 residues.

This clone was observed once. The rearrangement joins TRBV7-9 to TRBJ2-2; D is possibly TRBD2 (6 bases). CDR1 and CDR2 from the germline V gene are SEHNR and FQNEAQ (reference sequence). This CDR3 spans 16 amino acids. V lost 1 base and J 4 bases, leaving 13 bases between the germline ends. CDR3 nucleotide sequence: TGTGCCAGCAGCTTAGAAACCTACGGGGGCACCGGGGAGCTGTTTTTT. The encoded protein is CASSLETYGGTGELFF.

The chain combines TRBV27 with TRBJ1-1; D remains unclear. Trimming shortened V by 3 bases and J by 0 bases, and 8 bases separated the two germline ends. This CDR3 has 14 residues. CDR1 and CDR2 from the germline V gene are MNHEY and SMNVEV (reference sequence). Here the CDR3 DNA reads TGTGCCAGCAGTTTCGCTACCATGAACACTGAAGCTTTCTTT. Protein product: CASSFATMNTEAFF.

The rearrangement uses TRBV5-1 and TRBJ2-7; TRBD1 aligns across 7 bases. The CDR3 spans 14 residues. The germline V gene encodes CDR1 SGHRS and CDR2 YFSETQ. J was trimmed by 0 bases and V by 2 bases; bases with no gene match: 2. CDR3 coding DNA: TGCGCCAGCAGCTTTAGGGGGCCCTCCTACGAGCAGTACTTC. This encodes CASSFRGPSYEQYF.

V is TRBV2 and J is TRBJ1-2; possibly TRBD1 for D (6 bases). This CDR3 has 15 residues. From germline, CDR1 is SNHLY and CDR2 FYNNEI. Trimming removed 6 bases from V and 2 bases from J, with 16 bases in between. The CDR3 loop is CASRARGGLNYGYTF. For the CDR3, the DNA is TGTGCCAGCAGAGCGAGGGGGGGCTTGAACTATGGCTACACCTTC.

This chain connects TRBV11-2 to TRBJ2-7, with TRBD1 matching 12 bases. The CDR3 length is 16 residues. Germline CDR1 and CDR2: SGHAT and FQNNGV. V dropped 5 bases and J dropped 5; count of bases not matched to a gene: 10. In nucleotides, the CDR3 is TGTGCCAGCAGCCCTTTCCGGGACAGGGGGCACCACGAGCAGTACTTC. Translating gives CASSPFRDRGHHEQYF.

This rearrangement joins TRBV5-4 to TRBJ2-6; 10 bases line up with TRBD1. The CDR3 extends over 19 amino acids. Per the germline V gene, CDR1 is SGHNT and CDR2 is YYREEE (reference sequence). Losses at the gene ends were 0 bases for V and 4 bases for J; bases not matched to a gene: 10. The DNA of the CDR3 is TGTGCCAGCAGCTTGGAGACAGGGGGCGCAGTATCCGGGGCCAACGTCCTGACTTTC. This sequence encodes CASSLETGGAVSGANVLTF.

The chain joins TRBV14 to TRBJ2-1, with 8 bases matching TRBD2. The CDR3 is 17 amino acids. V shed 0 bases, J shed 3 bases, and the junction held 7 bases outside the gene matches. Per germline, CDR1 SGHDN and CDR2 FVKESK. CDR3 residues: CASSQDLRGGFYNEQFF. The DNA for the CDR3 is TGTGCCAGCAGCCAAGATCTCCGGGGGGGCTTCTACAATGAGCAGTTCTTC. The full variable domain, completed using reference TRBV14 and TRBJ2-1, is EAGVTQFPSHSVIEKGQTVTLRCDPISGHDNLYWYRRVMGKEIKFLLHFVKESKQDESGMPNNRFLAERTGGTYSTLKVQPAELEDSGVYFCASSQDLRGGFYNEQFFGPGTRLTVL.

This sequence joins TRBV27 and TRBJ2-5, with a weak D call TRBD1 (5 bases). Between the trimmed V and J ends, which lost 0 bases and 4 bases, there was a span of 15 bases. Germline lookup yields CDR1 MNHEY and CDR2 SMNVEV (reference sequence). The CDR3 is made up of 16 amino acids. The CDR3 coding sequence is TGTGCCAGCAGTTTATCGGGGTCCAGGGTGGGAGAGACCCAGTACTTC. Its translation: CASSLSGSRVGETQYF.

The chain links TRBV24-1 to TRBJ1-2; 7 bases line up with TRBD1. This CDR3 is built from 12 residues. V shed 9 bases and J 3 bases; nucleotides not matched to a gene: 3. Germline-derived CDR1 and CDR2 are KGHDR and SFDVKD. The CDR3 coding sequence is TGTGCCACCTTAGACAGGGACTATGGCTACACCTTC. Its translation is CATLDRDYGYTF.

In the case of this clone: Distinct nucleotide sequences in the sample also encode this CDR3. This rearrangement joins TRBV3-1 (or the pseudogene TRBV3-2) to TRBJ1-1; maybe TRBD1 (5 bases). With 1 base removed from V and 5 bases from J, the gap between germline ends came to 8 bases. The germline CDR1 and CDR2 sequences are LGHDT and YNNKEL (reference sequence). The CDR3 extends over 13 amino acids. As DNA, the CDR3 is TGTGCCAGCAGCCAAGTCGGGGGAACTGAAGCTTTCTTT. This gives the protein CASSQVGGTEAFF.

This sequence joins TRBV19 and TRBJ2-7, with 9 bases that match TRBD1. The V segment lost 4 bases and the J segment 2 bases; nucleotides outside the gene matches: 12. Per the germline V gene, CDR1 is LNHDA and CDR2 is SQIVND (reference sequence). The length of the CDR3 is 17 residues. CDR3 sequence reads: CASSKAPGTGRAYEQYF. The DNA of the CDR3 is TGTGCCAGTAGTAAAGCCCCGGGGACAGGGCGAGCCTACGAGCAGTACTTC.